This T cell receptor (beta chain) was obtained from a study of tissue T cells after allogeneic stem cell transplantation. Findings and limits, study-wide: Tissue-detected TCR repertoire was only partly captured by blood and spleen T cells. TCR repertoires tracked anatomic similarity, regardless of disease or transplant status. Motif-based clustering found tissue-specific repertoire signatures shared across patients, though few clones were shared.

Median post-mortem interval was about 9.8 hours for GI, liver, skin and lymphoid tissues. A word on this clone: Its antigen is still unknown.

Libraries were prepared by immunoSEQ multiplex PCR; TCRdb keeps only in-frame clonotypes and omits some of them. The table includes fewer than 2,000 clones, 68% detected once. V lost 4 bases and J lost 0, with 13 bases in between. The CDR3 totals 16 residues. The germline gives CDR1 SGHRS, CDR2 YFSETQ. This chain links TRBV5-1 with TRBJ2-2, with no clear D. The sample was tissue from the stomach, taken at autopsy. This TCR derives from a female donor aged 60 or older with lung cancer. The CDR3: CASSPPHTTNTGELFF. DNA for the CDR3: TGCGCCAGCAGCCCCCCCCACACTACGAACACCGGGGAGCTGTTTTTT.